The entry that follows covers one TCR beta chain sequence. The germline V gene has CDR1 SGHTA and CDR2 FQGTGA. The CDR3 loop spans 16 amino acids. The V and J ends lost 5 bases and 3 bases, in that order; junction bases with no gene match: 12. The data stem from a study of blood T cell repertoires in COVID-19. Some clones are missing from TCRdb's copy, which holds only in-frame ones; the method was immunoSEQ multiplex PCR. The table lists 90,000 to 150,000 clones, around 88% of them singletons. This receptor was obtained from a human donor with acute or convalescent COVID-19. The donor label of this sample is uncertain. The material sequenced was peripheral blood. The chain combines TRBV7-3 with TRBJ2-7, with TRBD2 identical over 8 bases. CDR3 in amino acids: CASSLRTSGLYYEQYF. The CDR3 bases are TGTGCCAGCAGCCTTCGAACTAGCGGACTTTACTACGAGCAGTACTTC.